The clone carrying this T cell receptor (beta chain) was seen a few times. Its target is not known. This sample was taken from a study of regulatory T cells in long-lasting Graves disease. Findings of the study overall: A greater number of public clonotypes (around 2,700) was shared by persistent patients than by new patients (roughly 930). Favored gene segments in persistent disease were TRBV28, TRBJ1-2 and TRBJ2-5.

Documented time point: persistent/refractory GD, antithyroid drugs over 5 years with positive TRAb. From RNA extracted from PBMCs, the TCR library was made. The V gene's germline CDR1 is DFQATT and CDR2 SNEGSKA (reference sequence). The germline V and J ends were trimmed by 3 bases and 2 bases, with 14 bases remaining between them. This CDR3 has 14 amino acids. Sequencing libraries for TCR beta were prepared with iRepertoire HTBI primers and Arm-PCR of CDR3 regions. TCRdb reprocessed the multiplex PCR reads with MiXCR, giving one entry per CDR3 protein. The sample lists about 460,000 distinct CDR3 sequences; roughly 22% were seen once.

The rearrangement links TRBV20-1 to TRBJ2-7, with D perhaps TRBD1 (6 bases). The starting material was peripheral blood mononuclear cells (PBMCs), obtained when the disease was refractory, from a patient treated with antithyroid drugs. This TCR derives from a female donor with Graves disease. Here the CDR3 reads CSASITGFTYEQYF. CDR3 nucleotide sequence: TGCAGTGCTAGTATAACAGGGTTTACCTACGAGCAGTACTTC.